One and the same sample provided the 30 T cell receptor beta chains below, sequenced in a study of cytomegalovirus exposure and HLA in healthy donors. PCR primers comprised 60 Vbeta and 13 Jbeta primers. The table came from immunoSEQ multiplex PCR; TCRdb's copy has only in-frame clones and leaves some out. The sample holds some 190,000 clones; approximately 90% are singletons and the top ten take approximately 1.1%. The sequencing input was PBMCs. These receptor sequences come from a boy younger than 10 in good health and CMV-seronegative.

The J gene is TRBJ2-2, the V gene TRBV27, with 7 positions matching TRBD1. Germline CDR1 is MNHEY and CDR2 is SMNVEV (reference sequence). This CDR3 has 14 amino acids. V lost 3 bases and J lost 4; bases outside the gene matches: 2. Written as DNA, the CDR3 is TGTGCCAGCAGTTTGAGGGACAGCACCGGGGAGCTGTTTTTT. It codes for CASSLRDSTGELFF.

The chain is built from TRBV19 and TRBJ1-6; D gene ambiguous. V was cut by 3 bases and J by 5 bases, with 17 bases left in between. Germline V CDR1 and CDR2: LNHDA, SQIVND (reference sequence). The CDR3 spans 17 residues. This CDR3 reads CASSIRLSRPDNSPLHF. DNA for the CDR3: TGTGCCAGTAGTATCCGATTATCGCGTCCGGATAATTCACCCCTCCACTTT.

The rearrangement uses TRBV5-8 and TRBJ2-5; D ambiguous. The CDR3 length is 15 residues. CDR1 SGHTS and CDR2 YDEGEE come from the germline V gene. V was shortened by 6 bases and J by 2 bases, with 17 bases between the two germline ends. CDR3 sequence (DNA): TGTGCCAGCACCCTTACCCGAGGTCGGCAAGAGACCCAGTACTTC. Its protein product is CASTLTRGRQETQYF.

The CDR3 spells CASSERGMNTEAFF. The DNA of the CDR3 is TGTGCCAGCAGTGAACGAGGCATGAACACTGAAGCTTTCTTT. V and J are TRBV25-1 and TRBJ1-1; D unresolved. The V gene's germline CDR1 is MGHDK and CDR2 SYGVNS. The CDR3 length is 14 residues. V gave up 2 bases and J gave up 0 bases, with 7 bases separating them.

The chain couples TRBV6-6 to TRBJ1-5; no reliable D call. The CDR3 runs to 16 residues. Per the germline V gene, CDR1 is MNHNY and CDR2 is SVGAGI (reference sequence). Trimming stripped 9 bases from V and 5 bases from J, with 23 bases between. This CDR3 reads CASSPTEGLRDQPQHF. CDR3 in DNA: TGTGCCAGTTCCCCCACTGAGGGCTTGCGGGATCAGCCCCAGCATTTT.

This clone was recorded once. This chain joins TRBV28 and TRBJ1-6; D remains unclear. The germline V and J ends were trimmed by 3 bases and 5 bases, with 8 bases remaining between them. Germline loops: CDR1 MDHEN, CDR2 SYDVKM. The CDR3 has 14 amino acids. This CDR3 is CASSLNRDNSPLHF. In nucleotides, the CDR3 is TGTGCCAGCAGTTTGAACAGAGATAATTCACCCCTCCACTTT.

The chain uses TRBV11-1 and TRBJ1-1, with D possibly TRBD1 on 6 matching bases. Trimming removed 3 bases from V and 8 bases from J, with 13 bases in between. This CDR3 has 13 residues. The germline gives CDR1 SGHAT, CDR2 FQDESV (reference sequence). The CDR3 region is CASSFDRDIEAFF. The CDR3 DNA sequence: TGTGCCAGCAGCTTCGACCGGGACATAGAAGCTTTCTTT.

The count of this clone is one. This chain connects TRBV19 to TRBJ2-2; TRBD2 agrees at 12 bases. V lost 6 bases and J lost 2; bases outside the gene matches: 4. Germline V gene lookup returns CDR1 LNHDA and CDR2 SQIVND (reference sequence). The CDR3 runs 16 residues. DNA of the CDR3: TGTGCCAGTAGACGCGGACTAGCGGGAAACACCGGGGAGCTGTTTTTT. Translating gives CASRRGLAGNTGELFF. Supplemented by reference TRBV19 and TRBJ2-2, the full variable domain reads DGGITQSPKYLFRKEGQNVTLSCEQNLNHDAMYWYRQDPGQGLRLIYYSQIVNDFQKGDIAEGYSVSREKKESFPLTVTSAQKNPTAFYLCASRRGLAGNTGELFFGEGSRLTVL.

V and J are TRBV7-2 and TRBJ2-5, with 9 bases aligning to TRBD2. V lost 8 bases, J lost 5 bases, and 9 bases stayed unmatched. The CDR3 extends over 14 amino acids. CDR1 SGHTA and CDR2 FQGNSA come from the germline V gene. CDR3 nucleotides: TGTGCCAGCTCGGCGGGGGGGCCGCGGGAGACCCAGTACTTC. Translated, it gives CASSAGGPRETQYF. Full variable domain (rest looked up from reference TRBV7-2 and TRBJ2-5): GAGVSQSPSNKVTEKGKDVELRCDPISGHTALYWYRQSLGQGLEFLIYFQGNSAPDKSGLPSDRFSAERTGGSVSTLTIQRTQQEDSAVYLCASSAGGPRETQYFGPGTRLLVL.

The rearrangement links TRBV27 to TRBJ2-1; TRBD2 might be the D (5 bases). Germline V CDR1 and CDR2: MNHEY, SMNVEV (reference sequence). The CDR3 runs to 12 residues. With 4 bases removed from V and 6 bases from J, the gap between germline ends came to 7 bases. CDR3 region: CASSSGGNEQFF. In nucleotides, the CDR3 is TGTGCCAGCAGTTCCGGAGGCAATGAGCAGTTCTTC.

V gene TRBV28 combines with J gene TRBJ2-1; TRBD2 might be the D (6 bases). This CDR3 is 15 amino acids long. Deletions cut 1 base from V and 4 bases from J, with 11 bases between. Germline V CDR1 and CDR2: MDHEN, SYDVKM. This CDR3 is CASSLYSGLYNEQFF. The CDR3 coding sequence is TGTGCCAGCAGTTTATATAGCGGATTATACAATGAGCAGTTCTTC.

This chain connects TRBV5-1 to TRBJ2-7, with a weak D call TRBD1 (6 bases). Germline lookup yields CDR1 SGHRS and CDR2 YFSETQ. The CDR3 covers 14 residues. V was cut by 4 bases and J by 5 bases, with 16 bases left in between. CDR3 coding DNA: TGCGCCAGCAGCGGATCCAGGGGTGGAGACGAGCAGTACTTC. Protein product: CASSGSRGGDEQYF.

V usage is TRBV5-1 and J usage is TRBJ2-5; tentative D call: TRBD2 (7 bases). CDR3 size: 15 residues. Trimming stripped 4 bases from V and 5 bases from J, with 18 bases between. Germline CDR1 reads SGHRS; CDR2 reads YFSETQ. CDR3 in DNA: TGCGCCAGCAGCGGTCTGGGGGGGCTGGGGGAGACCCAGTACTTC. This sequence encodes CASSGLGGLGETQYF.

This clone appeared once. V gene TRBV10-1 combines with J gene TRBJ2-1; 8 bases agree with TRBD2. Germline CDR1 WNHNN, CDR2 SYGVQD (reference sequence). CDR3 length: 12 amino acids. Trimming took 1 base from V and 12 from J; bases not matched to a gene: 2. The CDR3 is CASSELGLGQFF. DNA of the CDR3: TGCGCCAGCAGTGAGTTGGGACTAGGGCAGTTCTTC.

The rearrangement links TRBV7-8 to TRBJ2-5, with D perhaps matching TRBD1 (5 bases). The J call may be wrong; the DNA end is better matched by TRBJ2-7. The CDR3 consists of 13 residues. Germline V gene lookup returns CDR1 SGHVS and CDR2 FQNEAQ. This chain's CDR3 is CASSLIAGSEQYF. DNA of the CDR3: TGTGCCAGCAGCTTAATCGCAGGGTCCGAGCAGTACTTC.

The gene calls are TRBV28 and TRBJ1-5; D uncertain. The CDR3 is 16 residues long. Trimming stripped 6 bases from V and 0 bases from J, with 15 bases between. Germline V gene lookup returns CDR1 MDHEN and CDR2 SYDVKM. CDR3 sequence reads: CASSRTTAGSNQPQHF. The CDR3 nucleotides are TGTGCCAGCAGCCGTACAACAGCAGGTAGCAATCAGCCCCAGCATTTT.

This clone was counted between two and nine times. J is TRBJ1-1 and V is TRBV30; 11 bases align to TRBD1. This CDR3 is 14 amino acids long. The germline CDR1 and CDR2 sequences are GTSNPN and SVGIG (reference sequence). The J segment lost 6 bases and the V segment lost 2 bases, leaving 5 bases of the junction unmatched. DNA for the CDR3: TGTGCCTGGAGTCCCGGGACAGGGGGTTCTGAAGCTTTCTTT. Translated, it gives CAWSPGTGGSEAFF.

The chain links TRBV29-1 to TRBJ2-3; 7 nucleotides line up with TRBD2. The CDR3 contains 14 residues. V lost 4 bases, J lost 1 base, and 5 bases stayed unmatched. Germline V gene sequence: CDR1 SQVTM, CDR2 ANQGSEA. Written as DNA, the CDR3 is TGCAGCGTTGCAGGCGGGAGCGGCACAGATACGCAGTATTTT. Its translation is CSVAGGSGTDTQYF.

The V call is TRBV2, the J call TRBJ2-3; 11 bases match TRBD2. Germline V gene data show CDR1 as SNHLY and CDR2 as FYNNEI. Trimming took 4 bases from V and 4 from J; bases not matched to a gene: 10. The CDR3 runs 17 residues. The DNA for the CDR3 is TGTGCCAGCAGTGCTCAGCTAGCGGGGGGTTATGCAGATACGCAGTATTTT. It is translated as CASSAQLAGGYADTQYF.

The count of this clone is one. V is TRBV5-6 and J is TRBJ2-7; 8 positions match TRBD1. Germline assignment: CDR1 SGHDT and CDR2 YYEEEE. Losses at the gene ends were 6 bases for V and 0 bases for J; bases not matched to a gene: 5. This CDR3 has 14 amino acids. DNA for the CDR3: TGTGCCAGCACCGACAGGGGTTACTCCTACGAGCAGTACTTC. It translates to CASTDRGYSYEQYF.

This chain joins TRBV5-5 and TRBJ2-5; 9 positions match TRBD2. The CDR3 length is 16 residues. In germline, CDR1 is SGHKS, CDR2 YYEKEE (reference sequence). V dropped 4 bases and J dropped 4; count of bases not matched to a gene: 11. The CDR3 DNA reads as TGTGCCAGCAGCAAAGTGATTAGCGGGAGTCGAGAGACCCAGTACTTC. The encoded protein is CASSKVISGSRETQYF.

This clone was recorded once. The chain uses TRBV7-8 and TRBJ1-1; TRBD1 aligns across 9 bases. CDR3 length equals 17 residues. The trim removed 0 bases at V and 1 base at J, leaving 6 bases unmatched. Germline V lookup: CDR1 SGHVS, CDR2 FQNEAQ. CDR3 nucleotide sequence: TGTGCCAGCAGCTTAGCAGTAGGACAGGGGCGGAACACTGAAGCTTTCTTT. It encodes CASSLAVGQGRNTEAFF.

The table lists this clone with a few counts. This chain links TRBV30 with TRBJ2-7; D might be TRBD2 (6 bases). V was trimmed by 3 bases and J by 6 bases, leaving 9 bases between them. This CDR3 has 11 residues. The germline V gene encodes CDR1 GTSNPN and CDR2 SVGIG (reference sequence). The chain's CDR3 is CAWRRGLEQYF. The CDR3 region has the DNA TGTGCCTGGAGGAGGGGACTCGAGCAGTACTTC.

The chain joins TRBV2 to TRBJ1-1, with TRBD1 matching over 8 bases. CDR3 length: 14 amino acids. The junction had 7 bases not matched to a gene; V was cut back by 6 bases and J by 4 bases. CDR1 is SNHLY and CDR2 is FYNNEI in the germline V gene. This CDR3 reads CASSGQGQGTEAFF. In DNA, the CDR3 is TGTGCCAGCAGCGGACAGGGACAAGGCACTGAAGCTTTCTTT.

The chain recombines TRBV7-7 with TRBJ2-5; D gene unclear. The length of the CDR3 is 13 residues. The V end was cut by 1 base, the J end by 5 bases, with 8 bases between. Germline CDR1 and CDR2: SSHAT and FNYEAQ (reference sequence). This CDR3 reads CASSLGSRETQYF. The DNA of the CDR3 is TGTGCCAGCAGCTTAGGGAGTAGGGAGACCCAGTACTTC.

In DNA, the CDR3 is TGTGCCTCAGGGACAGGGGAAAGGACTTATGGCTACACCTTC. Its protein product is CASGTGERTYGYTF. J is TRBJ1-2 and V is TRBV30, with 10 bases matching TRBD1. The ends lost 7 bases at V and 5 bases at J; junction bases unmatched: 10. The CDR3 consists of 14 residues. Germline V gives CDR1 GTSNPN, CDR2 SVGIG (reference sequence).

CDR3 DNA: TGTGCCAGCAGACTATTAGTCGGGACAGGGGGCAACACCGGGGAGCTGTTTTTT. It specifies CASRLLVGTGGNTGELFF. The rearrangement joins TRBV27 to TRBJ2-2; TRBD1 matches 12 bases. Trimming took 6 bases from V and 2 from J; bases not matched to a gene: 10. Germline CDR1 MNHEY, CDR2 SMNVEV (reference sequence). The CDR3 sequence is 18 residues long.

The DNA of the CDR3 is TGTGCCAGCAGTGCCCCTAGCGGGAGATACTGGGAGCAGTACTTC. Translating gives CASSAPSGRYWEQYF. This sequence joins TRBV6-1 and TRBJ2-7; 10 nucleotides line up with TRBD2. Germline V gene lookup returns CDR1 MNHNS and CDR2 SASEGT. The CDR3 sequence is 15 residues long. J was trimmed by 7 bases and V by 4 bases; bases with no gene match: 10.

The chain combines TRBV7-9 with TRBJ2-1, with D possibly TRBD2 on 5 matching bases. CDR1 is SEHNR, CDR2 FQNEAQ, per germline (reference sequence). The CDR3 has 13 residues. V lost 2 bases to trimming and J lost 6 bases, with 8 bases between them. The DNA for the CDR3 is TGTGCCAGCAGCTTACGGCTAGCCAATGAGCAGTTCTTC. Amino acids: CASSLRLANEQFF.

The J gene is TRBJ1-3, the V gene TRBV7-8, with a weak D call TRBD1 (5 bases). Trimming pared 2 bases from V and 0 bases from J, leaving 5 bases between. The CDR3 totals 14 residues. The germline V gene has CDR1 SGHVS and CDR2 FQNEAQ. The CDR3 loop reads CASSLRGSGNTIYF. For the CDR3, the DNA is TGTGCCAGCAGCTTAAGGGGCTCTGGAAACACCATATATTTT.